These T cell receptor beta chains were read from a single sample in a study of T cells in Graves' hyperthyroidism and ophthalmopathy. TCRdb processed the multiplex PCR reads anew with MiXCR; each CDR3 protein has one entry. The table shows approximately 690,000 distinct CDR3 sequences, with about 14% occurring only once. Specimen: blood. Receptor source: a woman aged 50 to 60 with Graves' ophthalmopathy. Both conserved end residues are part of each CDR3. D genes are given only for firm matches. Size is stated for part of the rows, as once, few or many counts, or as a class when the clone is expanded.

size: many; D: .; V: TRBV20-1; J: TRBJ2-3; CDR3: CSVTDVKASTDTQYF; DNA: TGCAGTGTTACAGACGTGAAGGCTAGCACAGATACGCAGTATTTT
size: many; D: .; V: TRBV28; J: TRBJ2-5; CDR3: CASSLMQETQYF; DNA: TGTGCCAGCAGTTTAATGCAAGAGACCCAGTACTTC
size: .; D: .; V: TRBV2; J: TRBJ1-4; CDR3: CASRVLGRETEKLFF; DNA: TGTGCCAGCAGAGTCCTTGGACGCGAAACCGAAAAACTGTTTTTT
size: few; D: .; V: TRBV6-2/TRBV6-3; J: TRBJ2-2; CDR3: CASKGRLMAGELFF; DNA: TGTGCCAGCAAGGGACGGCTTATGGCCGGGGAGCTGTTTTTT
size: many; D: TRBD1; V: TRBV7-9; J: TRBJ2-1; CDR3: CASSSRDRGFNEQFF; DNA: TGTGCCAGCAGCTCCCGGGACAGGGGTTTTAATGAGCAGTTCTTC
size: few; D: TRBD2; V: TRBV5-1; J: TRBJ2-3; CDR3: CASSRGTSRTDTQYF; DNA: TGCGCCAGCAGCCGCGGGACTAGCAGGACAGATACGCAGTATTTT
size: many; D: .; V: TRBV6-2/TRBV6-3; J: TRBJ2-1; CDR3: CASRVYTEQFF; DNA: TGTGCCAGCAGGGTGTATACTGAGCAGTTCTTC
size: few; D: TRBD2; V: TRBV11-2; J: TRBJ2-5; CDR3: CASSPRLAGGREETQYF; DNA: TGTGCCAGCAGCCCAAGACTAGCGGGAGGGCGCGAAGAGACCCAGTACTTC
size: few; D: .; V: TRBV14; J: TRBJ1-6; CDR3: CASSQDLNSPLHF; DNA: TGTGCCAGCAGCCAAGATCTCAATTCACCCCTCCACTTT
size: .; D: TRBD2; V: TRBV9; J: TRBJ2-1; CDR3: CASSPPQRGVNEQFF; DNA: TGTGCCAGCAGCCCACCCCAGCGGGGTGTCAATGAGCAGTTCTTC
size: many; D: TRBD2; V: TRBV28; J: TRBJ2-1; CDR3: CATLRPGLAGNEQFF; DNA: TGTGCCACCCTTAGACCTGGACTAGCGGGAAATGAGCAGTTCTTC
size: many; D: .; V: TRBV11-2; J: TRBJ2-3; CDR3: CASTAGTSAEDTQYF; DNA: TGTGCCAGCACCGCTGGAACTTCCGCCGAGGATACGCAGTATTTT
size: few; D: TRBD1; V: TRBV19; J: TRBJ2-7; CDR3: CASSIGGRGPQDYEQYF; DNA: TGTGCCAGTAGTATCGGCGGCAGGGGGCCGCAAGACTACGAGCAGTACTTC
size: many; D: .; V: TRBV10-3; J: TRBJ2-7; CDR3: CAIGPTTSFYEQYF; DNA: TGTGCCATCGGACCTACCACCTCCTTCTACGAGCAGTACTTC
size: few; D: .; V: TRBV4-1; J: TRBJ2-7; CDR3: CASSQEGHEQYF; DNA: TGCGCCAGCAGCCAAGAAGGCCACGAGCAGTACTTC
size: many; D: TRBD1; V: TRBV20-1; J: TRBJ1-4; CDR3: CSGYLQGEKLFF; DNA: TGCAGTGGCTATTTACAGGGGGAAAAACTGTTTTTT
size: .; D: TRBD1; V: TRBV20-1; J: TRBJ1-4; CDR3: CSAREDRGLSEKLFF; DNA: TGCAGTGCTAGGGAGGACAGGGGTTTGTCGGAAAAACTGTTTTTT
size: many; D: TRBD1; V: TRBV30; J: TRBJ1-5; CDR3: CAWSYRGGQPQHF; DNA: TGTGCCTGGAGTTACAGGGGTGGTCAGCCCCAGCATTTT
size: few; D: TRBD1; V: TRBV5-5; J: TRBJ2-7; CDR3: CASSLGQGAADEQYF; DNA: TGTGCCAGCAGCCTCGGACAGGGGGCCGCAGACGAGCAGTACTTC
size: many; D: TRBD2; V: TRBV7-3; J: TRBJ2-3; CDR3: CASSLNSAGGTDTQYF; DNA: TGTGCCAGCAGCTTAAATTCGGCGGGAGGGACAGATACGCAGTATTTT
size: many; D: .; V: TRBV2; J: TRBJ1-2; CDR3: CASSVMENYGYTF; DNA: TGTGCCAGCAGTGTAATGGAGAACTATGGCTACACCTTC
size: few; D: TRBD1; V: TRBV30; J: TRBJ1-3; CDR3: CAWRDRGLRNGNTIYF; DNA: TGTGCCTGGAGGGACAGGGGGCTCAGGAATGGAAACACCATATATTTT
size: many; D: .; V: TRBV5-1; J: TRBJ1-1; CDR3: CASSLGQRAEAFF; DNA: TGCGCCAGCAGCTTGGGACAGAGGGCTGAAGCTTTCTTT
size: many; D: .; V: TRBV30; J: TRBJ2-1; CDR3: CAWSETETYNEQFF; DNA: TGTGCCTGGAGTGAAACGGAAACCTACAATGAGCAGTTCTTC
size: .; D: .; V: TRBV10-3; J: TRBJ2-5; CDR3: CAISGHGIGETQYF; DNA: TGTGCCATCAGCGGACACGGGATCGGAGAGACCCAGTACTTC
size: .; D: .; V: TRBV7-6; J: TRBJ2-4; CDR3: CASSLGRSNIQYF; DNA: TGTGCCAGCAGCTTAGGCAGATCAAACATTCAGTACTTC
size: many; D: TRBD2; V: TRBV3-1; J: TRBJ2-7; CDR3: CASSPSQTSGSEQYF; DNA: TGTGCCAGCAGCCCCTCCCAGACTAGCGGGAGCGAGCAGTACTTC
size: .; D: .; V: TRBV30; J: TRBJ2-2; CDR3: CAWSSSPHTGELFF; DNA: TGTGCCTGGAGTTCCAGCCCGCACACCGGGGAGCTGTTTTTT
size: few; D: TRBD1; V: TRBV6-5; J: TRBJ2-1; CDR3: CASRLRGDRGYNEQFF; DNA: TGTGCCAGCAGATTACGGGGGGACAGGGGCTACAATGAGCAGTTCTTC
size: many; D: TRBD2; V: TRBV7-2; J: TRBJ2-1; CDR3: CASSRTSGSGGSYNEQFF; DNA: TGTGCCAGCAGCCGGACTAGCGGGAGTGGGGGCTCCTACAATGAGCAGTTCTTC
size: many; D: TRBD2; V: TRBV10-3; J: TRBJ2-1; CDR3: CAISGGLAGFTAGDEQFF; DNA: TGTGCCATCAGTGGGGGACTAGCGGGATTTACCGCAGGGGATGAGCAGTTCTTC